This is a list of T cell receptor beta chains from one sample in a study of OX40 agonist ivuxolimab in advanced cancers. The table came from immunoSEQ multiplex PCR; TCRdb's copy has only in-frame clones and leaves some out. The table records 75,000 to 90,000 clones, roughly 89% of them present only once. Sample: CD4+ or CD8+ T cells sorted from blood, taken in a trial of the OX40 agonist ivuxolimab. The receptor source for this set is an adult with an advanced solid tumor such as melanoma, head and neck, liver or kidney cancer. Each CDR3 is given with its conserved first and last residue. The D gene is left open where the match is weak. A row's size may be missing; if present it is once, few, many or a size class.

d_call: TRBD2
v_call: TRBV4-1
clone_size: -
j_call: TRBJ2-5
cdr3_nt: TGCGCCAGCAGCCAATCGGGGGGGGCGGGAGAGAGAGAGACCCAGTACTTC
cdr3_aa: CASSQSGGAGERETQYF

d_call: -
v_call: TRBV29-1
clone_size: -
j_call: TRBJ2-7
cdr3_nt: TGCAGCGTTGTTAGGATATACGAGCAGTACTTC
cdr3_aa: CSVVRIYEQYF

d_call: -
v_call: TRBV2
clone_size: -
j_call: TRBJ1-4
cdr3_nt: TGTGCCAGCAACCGGGGACCGCTTAATGAAAAACTGTTTTTT
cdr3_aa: CASNRGPLNEKLFF

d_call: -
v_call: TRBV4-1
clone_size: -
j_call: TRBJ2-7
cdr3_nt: TGCGCCAGCAGCCAAGTAGAGGCGGGTGCGGGGAGGTTATACTTC
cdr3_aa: CASSQVEAGAGRLYF

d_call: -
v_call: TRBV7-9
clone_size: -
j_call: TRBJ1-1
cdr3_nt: TGTGCCAGCAGCTTAGGGATCATGGGGGCACGGGGATTGAACACTGAAGCTTTCTTT
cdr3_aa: CASSLGIMGARGLNTEAFF

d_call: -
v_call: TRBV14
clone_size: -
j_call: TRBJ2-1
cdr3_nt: TGTGCCAGCAGCCTGCTGCCCCTAGCGCTCAATGAGCAGTTCTTC
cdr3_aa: CASSLLPLALNEQFF

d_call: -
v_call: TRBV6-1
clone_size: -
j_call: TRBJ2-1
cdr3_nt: TGTGCCAGCAGGACCCCCGACTCCTACAATGAGCAGTTCTTC
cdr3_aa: CASRTPDSYNEQFF

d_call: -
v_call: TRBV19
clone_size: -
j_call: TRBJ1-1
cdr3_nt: TGTGCCAGTAGTATAGACCCGGGAGGGGACACTGAAGCTTTCTTT
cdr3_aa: CASSIDPGGDTEAFF

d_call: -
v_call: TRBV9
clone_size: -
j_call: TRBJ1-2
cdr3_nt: TGTGCCAGCAGCCCCAGGGTCGGGGCCGGCGGCTACACCTTC
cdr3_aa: CASSPRVGAGGYTF

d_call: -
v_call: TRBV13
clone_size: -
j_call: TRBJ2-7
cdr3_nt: TGTGCCAGCAGCTCGCAAGCCTACGAGCAGTACTTC
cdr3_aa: CASSSQAYEQYF

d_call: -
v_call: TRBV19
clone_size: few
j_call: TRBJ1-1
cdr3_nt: TGTGCCAGTAGCACCGGACGGAGCGAAGCTTTCTTT
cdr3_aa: CASSTGRSEAFF

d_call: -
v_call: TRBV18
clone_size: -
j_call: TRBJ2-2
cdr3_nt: TGTGCCAGCTCACAGGTATACAGGGCGCTGGCCGGGGAGCTGTTTTTT
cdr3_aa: CASSQVYRALAGELFF

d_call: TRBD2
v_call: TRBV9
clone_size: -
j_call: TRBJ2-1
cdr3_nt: TGTGCCAGCAGCGTGGATGGGACTAGCGGGAACTCCTACAATGAGCAGTTCTTC
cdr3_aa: CASSVDGTSGNSYNEQFF